The clone carrying this T cell receptor beta chain was detected many times. Antigen: not known. TCRdb passed the RT-PCR reads through MiXCR, listing each CDR3 protein once. The table shows about 700,000 distinct CDR3 sequences, with 14% occurring only once. This record belongs to a study of response to subunit inactivated influenza vaccine. Findings and caveats of the study: There was a suggestion from the authors that each seasonal influenza vaccination recruits few new T cells.

The germline CDR1 and CDR2 sequences are MNHEY and SVGEGT. The V and J ends lost 4 bases and 4 bases, in that order; junction bases with no gene match: 6. This CDR3 region has 14 residues. The sample consisted of PBMCs from blood, taken 14 days before vaccination. This clonotype was obtained from a man aged 45-65 years who received an inactivated influenza vaccine. The V and J genes are TRBV6-2 or TRBV6-3 and TRBJ1-1; 7 bases line up with TRBD1. This CDR3 reads CASSSSGGITEAFF. CDR3 nucleotide sequence: TGTGCCAGCAGTTCGTCAGGGGGGATCACTGAAGCTTTCTTT.